Below are 22 T cell receptor beta chains sequenced from a single sample in a study of spatial heterogeneity in lung cancer. TCRdb fed the 5' RACE reads into MiXCR, producing one record per CDR3 protein. The sample lists 77,000 or so distinct CDR3 sequences, approximately 21% occurring once. Time point of the sample: sample taken at primary tumor resection. The authors sequenced whole RNA from tumor, nontumor lung or frozen PBMC without sorting. The sequencing here drew on PBMCs, taken at surgery. The receptors were sampled from a male donor with early-stage non-small cell lung cancer.

A few counts support this clonotype. V and J are TRBV5-1 and TRBJ2-2; D unresolved. This CDR3 spans 16 amino acids. Germline V gene sequence: CDR1 SGHRS, CDR2 YFSETQ. V was trimmed by 2 bases and J by 0 bases, leaving 11 bases between them. Here the CDR3 reads CASSFRRLANTGELFF. The CDR3 coding sequence is TGCGCCAGCAGCTTCCGGCGGCTGGCGAACACCGGGGAGCTGTTTTTT.

This clonotype has just a few counts. This chain links TRBV14 with TRBJ2-7, with a possible D match to TRBD1 (5 bases). The germline V gene encodes CDR1 SGHDN and CDR2 FVKESK. Deletions cut 5 bases from V and 2 bases from J, with 10 bases between. The CDR3 loop spans 13 amino acids. CDR3 sequence: CASSEDTAYEQYF. Written as DNA, the CDR3 is TGTGCCAGCAGCGAGGACACAGCCTACGAGCAGTACTTC. Together with reference TRBV14 and TRBJ2-7, the CDR3 gives the full variable domain: EAGVTQFPSHSVIEKGQTVTLRCDPISGHDNLYWYRRVMGKEIKFLLHFVKESKQDESGMPNNRFLAERTGGTYSTLKVQPAELEDSGVYFCASSEDTAYEQYFGPGTRLTVT.

The V gene is TRBV5-1, the J gene TRBJ2-2; 11 positions agree with TRBD2. Germline trimming cut 4 bases from V and 4 bases from J; bases unmatched to any gene: 3. The CDR3 runs to 15 residues. Germline-derived CDR1 and CDR2 are SGHRS and YFSETQ. As DNA, the CDR3 is TGCGCCAGCAGCGCCACTAGCGGGAGCACCGGGGAGCTGTTTTTT. Protein: CASSATSGSTGELFF.

The chain combines TRBV11-2 with TRBJ1-2, with D hard to call. V lost 4 bases to trimming and J lost 8 bases, with 17 bases between them. Per germline, CDR1 SGHAT and CDR2 FQNNGV. The CDR3 contains 14 residues. The DNA of the CDR3 is TGTGCCAGCAGCTCCCCCTTAGCGGCCAGCGGCTACACCTTC. This codes for CASSSPLAASGYTF.

The chain has TRBV6-6 and TRBJ1-1; D unclear. This CDR3 contains 13 residues. Germline-derived CDR1 and CDR2 are MNHNY and SVGAGI (reference sequence). Trimming left V 4 bases short and J 4 bases short, with 10 bases between. The CDR3 DNA reads as TGTGCCAGCAGTTCTAAGGGCGGCACTGAAGCTTTCTTT. Translated, it gives CASSSKGGTEAFF.

The rearrangement uses TRBV12-3 or TRBV12-4 and TRBJ1-5; D might be TRBD1 (6 bases). With 5 bases removed from V and 2 bases from J, the gap between germline ends came to 16 bases. The CDR3 is 16 residues long. The CDR3 DNA is TGTGCCAGCAGTCCCCGGGGGGCGCAAGGCAATCAGCCCCAGCATTTT. It encodes CASSPRGAQGNQPQHF.

This chain links TRBV3-1 with TRBJ2-1, with 8 bases lining up with TRBD2. Germline V CDR1 and CDR2: LGHDT, YNNKEL (reference sequence). V shed 4 bases, J shed 3 bases, and the junction held 5 bases outside the gene matches. The length of the CDR3 is 15 residues. CDR3 in DNA: TGTGCCAGCAGCCTCAGCGGGGGACGCTACAATGAGCAGTTCTTC. It specifies CASSLSGGRYNEQFF.

The chain combines TRBV7-9 with TRBJ1-3; 7 nucleotides line up with TRBD1. With 1 base clipped from V and 0 bases from J, the junction kept 0 bases outside the gene matches. The germline CDR1 and CDR2 sequences are SEHNR and FQNEAQ (reference sequence). CDR3 length: 15 residues. The CDR3 nucleotides are TGTGCCAGCAGCTTAGGGACAGGCTCTGGAAACACCATATATTTT. This gives the protein CASSLGTGSGNTIYF.

This sequence joins TRBV28 and TRBJ1-2, with TRBD1 as a possible D gene (5 bases). V lost 6 bases and J 10 bases, leaving 18 bases between the germline ends. The CDR3 is 13 residues long. Germline CDR1 and CDR2: MDHEN and SYDVKM. The CDR3 sequence: CASRPGTLGAYTF. CDR3 DNA sequence: TGTGCCAGCAGACCCGGGACCCTCGGGGCCTACACCTTC.

The J gene is TRBJ1-5, the V gene TRBV12-3 or TRBV12-4; a possible D gene is TRBD1 (5 bases). This CDR3 region has 14 residues. Between the trimmed V and J ends, which lost 6 bases and 4 bases, there was a span of 13 bases. The CDR3 region has the DNA TGTGCCAGCAGCGACAGCTTTCTTAATCAGCCCCAGCATTTT. Its protein product is CASSDSFLNQPQHF.

This clonotype appeared a few times. CDR3 residues: CASSKREKLFF. The CDR3 nucleotides are TGTGCCAGCAGTAAGCGTGAAAAACTGTTTTTT. This chain links TRBV7-2 with TRBJ1-4, with unresolved D. The CDR3 is made up of 11 amino acids. The ends were cut back, 6 bases at V and 7 bases at J, with 6 bases in the middle. Per germline, CDR1 SGHTA and CDR2 FQGNSA.

This clonotype turned up a few times. The chain is built from TRBV27 and TRBJ2-6, with 7 bases lining up with TRBD1. Germline values: CDR1 MNHEY, CDR2 SMNVEV (reference sequence). The CDR3 runs to 14 residues. CDR3 in amino acids: CALRQGSGANVLTF. The CDR3 DNA reads as TGTGCACTCCGACAGGGTTCCGGGGCCAACGTCCTGACTTTC.

This clonotype was counted a few times. The chain has TRBV18 and TRBJ1-1, with unresolved D. The germline gives CDR1 KGHSH, CDR2 LQKENI. This CDR3 region has 13 residues. Trimming removed 5 bases at V and 0 bases at J, with 7 bases between. CDR3 region: CASSEIMNTEAFF. Here the CDR3 DNA reads TGTGCCAGCTCAGAAATCATGAACACTGAAGCTTTCTTT.

This clonotype was seen more than once but under ten times. The chain couples TRBV28 to TRBJ2-1; possible D gene TRBD2, 6 bases. The CDR3 is made up of 15 amino acids. Germline values: CDR1 MDHEN, CDR2 SYDVKM. With 7 bases removed from V and 3 bases from J, the gap between germline ends came to 16 bases. CDR3 loop: CASTRDRRVYNEQFF. CDR3 DNA: TGTGCCAGCACCAGGGATAGGAGGGTCTACAATGAGCAGTTCTTC. Combining the CDR3 with reference TRBV28 and TRBJ2-1 gives the whole variable domain DVKVTQSSRYLVKRTGEKVFLECVQDMDHENMFWYRQDPGLGLRLIYFSYDVKMKEKGDIPEGYSVSREKKERFSLILESASTNQTSMYLCASTRDRRVYNEQFFGPGTRLTVL.

The CDR3 sequence: CASSWMDSPTEAFF. DNA for the CDR3: TGTGCCAGCAGCTGGATGGACAGCCCCACTGAAGCTTTCTTT. V usage is TRBV7-9 and J usage is TRBJ1-1; tentatively, D is TRBD1 (6 bases). Trimming shortened V by 4 bases and J by 4 bases, and 13 bases separated the two germline ends. Germline CDR1 and CDR2: SEHNR and FQNEAQ (reference sequence). The CDR3 is made up of 14 amino acids.

This clonotype was seen more than once but under ten times. The V call is TRBV29-1, the J call TRBJ1-5; 9 nucleotides line up with TRBD1. The CDR3 runs to 13 residues. V was pared by 7 bases and J by 7 bases, with 8 bases of the junction left unmatched. The germline gives CDR1 SQVTM, CDR2 ANQGSEA. This chain's CDR3 is CSARTGVDQPQHF. In nucleotides, the CDR3 is TGCAGCGCCCGGACAGGGGTAGACCAGCCCCAGCATTTT.

This clonotype was observed many times. The gene calls are TRBV7-2 and TRBJ2-2; D remains ambiguous. CDR1 is SGHTA, CDR2 FQGNSA, per germline. Trimming removed 10 bases from V and 0 bases from J, with 15 bases in between. CDR3 length: 15 amino acids. The chain's CDR3 is CATTNEWANTGELFF. The DNA for the CDR3 is TGTGCCACCACCAACGAGTGGGCGAACACCGGGGAGCTGTTTTTT.

The chain uses TRBV7-6 and TRBJ2-7, with a tentative D call TRBD1 (6 bases). Germline values: CDR1 SGHVS, CDR2 FNYEAQ. Trimming stripped 4 bases from V and 2 bases from J, with 15 bases between. The CDR3 contains 15 residues. This chain's CDR3 is CASSSRSGEPYEQYF. In DNA form, the CDR3 reads TGTGCCAGCAGCTCCCGGTCAGGGGAGCCCTACGAGCAGTACTTC. Together with reference TRBV7-6 and TRBJ2-7, the CDR3 gives the full variable domain: GAGVSQSPRYKVTKRGQDVALRCDPISGHVSLYWYRQALGQGPEFLTYFNYEAQQDKSGLPNDRFSAERPEGSISTLTIQRTEQRDSAMYRCASSSRSGEPYEQYFGPGTRLTVT.

The genes are TRBV6-6 and TRBJ2-7; D gene uncertain. The V and J ends lost 4 bases and 0 bases respectively, with 13 bases between them. The CDR3 is 15 amino acids. The germline V gene encodes CDR1 MNHNY and CDR2 SVGAGI (reference sequence). In nucleotides, the CDR3 is TGTGCCAGCAGTTCGCCGACAAGGAGCTCCTACGAGCAGTACTTC. Protein sequence: CASSSPTRSSYEQYF.

This clonotype occurred a few times. The rearrangement joins TRBV6-6 to TRBJ2-3, with a weak D call TRBD2 (5 bases). The germline CDR1 and CDR2 sequences are MNHNY and SVGAGI (reference sequence). This CDR3 region has 13 residues. Trimming removed 6 bases from V and 0 bases from J, with 7 bases in between. The CDR3 coding sequence is TGTGCCAGCAGCGGGAAAAGCACAGATACGCAGTATTTT. This sequence encodes CASSGKSTDTQYF.

This clonotype showed up just a few times. V is TRBV20-1 and J is TRBJ2-5; D gene unclear. This CDR3 has 12 amino acids. V was shortened by 3 bases and J by 4 bases, with 9 bases between the two germline ends. The germline V gene encodes CDR1 DFQATT and CDR2 SNEGSKA (reference sequence). CDR3 protein: CSARPSTETQYF. CDR3 nucleotide sequence: TGCAGTGCTAGGCCTTCTACAGAGACCCAGTACTTC.

V usage is TRBV18 and J usage is TRBJ2-1, with a tentative D call TRBD2 (5 bases). Trimming removed 3 bases from V and 8 bases from J, with 17 bases in between. Germline CDR1 and CDR2: KGHSH and LQKENI. CDR3 size: 15 residues. This CDR3 is CASSPSPPGVDEQFF. The DNA for the CDR3 is TGTGCCAGCTCACCCTCCCCCCCCGGGGTCGATGAGCAGTTCTTC.